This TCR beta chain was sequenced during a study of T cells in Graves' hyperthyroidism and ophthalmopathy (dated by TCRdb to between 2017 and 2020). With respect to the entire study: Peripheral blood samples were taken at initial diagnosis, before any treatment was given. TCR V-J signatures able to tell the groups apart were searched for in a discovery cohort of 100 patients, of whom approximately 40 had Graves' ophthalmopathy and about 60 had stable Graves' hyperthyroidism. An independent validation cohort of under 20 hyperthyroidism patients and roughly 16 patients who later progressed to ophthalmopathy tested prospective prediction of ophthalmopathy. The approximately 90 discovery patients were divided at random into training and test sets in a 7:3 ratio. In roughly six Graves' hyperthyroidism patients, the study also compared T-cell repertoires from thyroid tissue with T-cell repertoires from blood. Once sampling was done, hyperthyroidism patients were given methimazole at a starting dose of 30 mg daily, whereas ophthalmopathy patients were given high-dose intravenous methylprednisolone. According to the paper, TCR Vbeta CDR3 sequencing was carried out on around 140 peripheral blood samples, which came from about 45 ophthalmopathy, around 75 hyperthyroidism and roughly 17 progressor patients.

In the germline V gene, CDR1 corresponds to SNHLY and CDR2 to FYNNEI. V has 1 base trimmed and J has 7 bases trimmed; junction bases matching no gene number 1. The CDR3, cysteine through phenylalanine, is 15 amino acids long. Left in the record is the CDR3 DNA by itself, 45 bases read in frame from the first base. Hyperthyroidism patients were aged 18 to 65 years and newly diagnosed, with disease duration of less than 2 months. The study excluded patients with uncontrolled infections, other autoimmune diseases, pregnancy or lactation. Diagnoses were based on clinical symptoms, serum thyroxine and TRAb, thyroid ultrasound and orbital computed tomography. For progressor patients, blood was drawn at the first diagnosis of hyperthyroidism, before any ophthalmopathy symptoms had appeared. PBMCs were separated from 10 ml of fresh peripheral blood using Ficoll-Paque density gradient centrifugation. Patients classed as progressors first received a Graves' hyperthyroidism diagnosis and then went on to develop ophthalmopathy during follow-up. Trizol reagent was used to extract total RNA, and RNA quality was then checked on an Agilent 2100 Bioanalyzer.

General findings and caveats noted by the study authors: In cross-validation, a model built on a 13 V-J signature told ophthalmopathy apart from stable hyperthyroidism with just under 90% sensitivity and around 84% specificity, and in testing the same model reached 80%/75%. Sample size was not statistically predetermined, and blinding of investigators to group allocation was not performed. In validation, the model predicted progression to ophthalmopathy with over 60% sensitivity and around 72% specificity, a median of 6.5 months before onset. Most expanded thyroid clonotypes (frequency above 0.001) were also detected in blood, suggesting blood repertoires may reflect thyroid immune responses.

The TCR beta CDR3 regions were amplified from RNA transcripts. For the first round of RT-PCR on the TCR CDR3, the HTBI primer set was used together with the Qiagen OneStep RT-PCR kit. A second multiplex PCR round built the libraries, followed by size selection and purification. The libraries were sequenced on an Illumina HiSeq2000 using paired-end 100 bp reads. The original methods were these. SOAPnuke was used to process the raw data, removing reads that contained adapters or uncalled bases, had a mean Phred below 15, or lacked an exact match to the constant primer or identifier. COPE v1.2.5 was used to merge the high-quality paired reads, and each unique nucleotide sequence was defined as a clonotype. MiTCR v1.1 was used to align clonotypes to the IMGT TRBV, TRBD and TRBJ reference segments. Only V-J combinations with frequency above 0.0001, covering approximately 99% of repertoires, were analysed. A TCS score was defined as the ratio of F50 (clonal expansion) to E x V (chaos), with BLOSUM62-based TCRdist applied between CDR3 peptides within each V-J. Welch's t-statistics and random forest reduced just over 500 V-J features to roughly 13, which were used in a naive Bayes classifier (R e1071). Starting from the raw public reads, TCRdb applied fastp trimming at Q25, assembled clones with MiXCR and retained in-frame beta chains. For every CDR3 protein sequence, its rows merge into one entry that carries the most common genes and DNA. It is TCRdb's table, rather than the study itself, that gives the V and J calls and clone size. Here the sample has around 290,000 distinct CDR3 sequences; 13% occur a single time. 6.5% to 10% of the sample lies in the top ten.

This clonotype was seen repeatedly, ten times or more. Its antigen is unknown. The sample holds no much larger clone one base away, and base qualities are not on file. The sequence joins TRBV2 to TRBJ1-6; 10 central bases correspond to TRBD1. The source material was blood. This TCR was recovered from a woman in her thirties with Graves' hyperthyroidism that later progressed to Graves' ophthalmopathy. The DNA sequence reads TGTGCCAGCAGTGAAGGGGGACAGGGGAATTCACCCCTCCACTTT. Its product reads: CASSEGGQGNSPLHF. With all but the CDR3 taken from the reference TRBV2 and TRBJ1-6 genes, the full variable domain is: EPEVTQTPSHQVTQMGQEVILRCVPISNHLYFYWYRQILGQKVEFLVSFYNNEISEKSEIFDDQFSVERPDGSNFTLKIRSTKLEDSAMYFCASSEGGQGNSPLHFGNGTRLTVT.